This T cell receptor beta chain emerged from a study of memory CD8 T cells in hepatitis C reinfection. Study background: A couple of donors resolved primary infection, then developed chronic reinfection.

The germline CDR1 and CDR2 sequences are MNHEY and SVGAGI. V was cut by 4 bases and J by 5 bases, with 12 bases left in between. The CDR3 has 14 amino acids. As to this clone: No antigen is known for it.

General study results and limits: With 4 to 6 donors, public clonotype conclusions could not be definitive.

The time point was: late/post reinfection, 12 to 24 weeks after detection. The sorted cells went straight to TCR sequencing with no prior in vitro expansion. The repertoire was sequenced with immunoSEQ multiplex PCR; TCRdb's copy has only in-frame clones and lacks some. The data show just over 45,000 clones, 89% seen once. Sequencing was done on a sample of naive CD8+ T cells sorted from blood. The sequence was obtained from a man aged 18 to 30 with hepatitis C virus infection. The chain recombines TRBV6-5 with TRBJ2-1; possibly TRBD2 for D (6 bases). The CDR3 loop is CASSFQGLHNEQFF. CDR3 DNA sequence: TGTGCCAGCAGTTTTCAGGGACTCCACAATGAGCAGTTCTTC.